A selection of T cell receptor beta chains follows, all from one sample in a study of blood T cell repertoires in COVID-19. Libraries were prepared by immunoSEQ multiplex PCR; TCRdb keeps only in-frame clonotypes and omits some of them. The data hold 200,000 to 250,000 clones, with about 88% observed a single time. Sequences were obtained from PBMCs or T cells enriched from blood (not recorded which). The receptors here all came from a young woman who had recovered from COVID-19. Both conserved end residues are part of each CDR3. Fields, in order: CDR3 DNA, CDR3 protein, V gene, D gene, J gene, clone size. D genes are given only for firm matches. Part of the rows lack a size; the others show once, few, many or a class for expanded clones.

CDR3nt: TGTGCCAGCAGCTTATCAGCGCAACTAACCTACGAGCAGTACTTC; CDR3aa: CASSLSAQLTYEQYF; v_gene: TRBV7-9; d_gene: -; j_gene: TRBJ2-7; abundance: -
CDR3nt: TGTGCCACCAGCACATACAGGGGGCAGGATGAAAAACTGTTTTTT; CDR3aa: CATSTYRGQDEKLFF; v_gene: TRBV15; d_gene: TRBD1; j_gene: TRBJ1-4; abundance: once
CDR3nt: TGCGCCAGCAGCCAACTTCGACAGGGTTTAGATACGCAGTATTTT; CDR3aa: CASSQLRQGLDTQYF; v_gene: TRBV5-1; d_gene: TRBD1; j_gene: TRBJ2-3; abundance: -
CDR3nt: TGTGCCAGCAGCCCCCCCGGGGGTAACAATGAGCAGTTCTTC; CDR3aa: CASSPPGGNNEQFF; v_gene: TRBV3-1/TRBV3-2; d_gene: -; j_gene: TRBJ2-1; abundance: -
CDR3nt: TGTGCCAGCAGCTTAGGGGAGGGGCAGAATGGCTACACCTTC; CDR3aa: CASSLGEGQNGYTF; v_gene: TRBV7-9; d_gene: -; j_gene: TRBJ1-2; abundance: once
CDR3nt: TGCGCCAGCAGCCAAGGGACCGGGACAGGGCCATTGGACACTGAAGCTTTCTTT; CDR3aa: CASSQGTGTGPLDTEAFF; v_gene: TRBV4-3; d_gene: TRBD1; j_gene: TRBJ1-1; abundance: -
CDR3nt: TGTGCCACCAGCCGTCAAACGGGCTACGAGCAGTACTTC; CDR3aa: CATSRQTGYEQYF; v_gene: TRBV6-5; d_gene: -; j_gene: TRBJ2-7; abundance: -
CDR3nt: TGTGCCAGCAGCGATCGACAGGGGGGAGCTTTCTTT; CDR3aa: CASSDRQGGAFF; v_gene: TRBV7-9; d_gene: TRBD1; j_gene: TRBJ1-1; abundance: -
CDR3nt: TGTGCCAGCAGTTACTTTAGGAGGGCCACTGAAGCTTTCTTT; CDR3aa: CASSYFRRATEAFF; v_gene: TRBV6-5; d_gene: -; j_gene: TRBJ1-1; abundance: -
CDR3nt: TGTGCCAGCAGTCCTACCGGGACAGGGTTGGAAAAACTGTTTTTT; CDR3aa: CASSPTGTGLEKLFF; v_gene: TRBV4-2; d_gene: TRBD1; j_gene: TRBJ1-4; abundance: -
CDR3nt: TGTGCCAGCAGCCCACACAATGAGGCCGGTGGCTACACCTTC; CDR3aa: CASSPHNEAGGYTF; v_gene: TRBV7-9; d_gene: -; j_gene: TRBJ1-2; abundance: -
CDR3nt: TGTGCCAGCAGCGGGGGACTAGCGGGGGATGAGCAGTTCTTC; CDR3aa: CASSGGLAGDEQFF; v_gene: TRBV5-5; d_gene: TRBD2; j_gene: TRBJ2-1; abundance: -
CDR3nt: TGCGCCAGCAGCTTGGTTGGAGGGAGAAGTGACACTGAAGCTTTCTTT; CDR3aa: CASSLVGGRSDTEAFF; v_gene: TRBV5-1; d_gene: -; j_gene: TRBJ1-1; abundance: once
CDR3nt: TGTGCCATCAGTGAGGGGGTGCCAGCGGGGTTCGAGCAGTACTTC; CDR3aa: CAISEGVPAGFEQYF; v_gene: TRBV10-3; d_gene: TRBD2; j_gene: TRBJ2-7; abundance: -
CDR3nt: TGTGCCACCAGCGGATTTAGGGGACACCTGAACACTGAAGCTTTCTTT; CDR3aa: CATSGFRGHLNTEAFF; v_gene: TRBV24-1; d_gene: -; j_gene: TRBJ1-1; abundance: -
CDR3nt: TGTGCCAGCAGCCAAGATTTACAGGGGGTCGGGAATCAGCCCCAGCATTTT; CDR3aa: CASSQDLQGVGNQPQHF; v_gene: TRBV4-2; d_gene: TRBD1; j_gene: TRBJ1-5; abundance: -
CDR3nt: TGTGCCAGCAGCCAAGACGGGACTAGAGGCTTCACTGAGCAGTTCTTC; CDR3aa: CASSQDGTRGFTEQFF; v_gene: TRBV4-2; d_gene: TRBD2; j_gene: TRBJ2-1; abundance: -
CDR3nt: TGTGCCAGCAGCGAACAGGGACAAGAAGCTTTCTTT; CDR3aa: CASSEQGQEAFF; v_gene: TRBV7-3; d_gene: -; j_gene: TRBJ1-1; abundance: -
CDR3nt: TGTGCCAGTAGTATTGGAACGAAAAGGGGGAATTCACCCCTCCACTTT; CDR3aa: CASSIGTKRGNSPLHF; v_gene: TRBV19; d_gene: -; j_gene: TRBJ1-6; abundance: few
CDR3nt: TGTGCCAGCAGCTTATCTGGACTTGGAGGGAGCAGCTACACCTTC; CDR3aa: CASSLSGLGGSSYTF; v_gene: TRBV7-9; d_gene: -; j_gene: TRBJ1-2; abundance: -
CDR3nt: TGTGCCAGCAGCTTAGCAGCGGGAGCCACAGATACGCAGTATTTT; CDR3aa: CASSLAAGATDTQYF; v_gene: TRBV7-2; d_gene: TRBD2; j_gene: TRBJ2-3; abundance: -
CDR3nt: TGTGCCAGCAGCCCAGGGACAGCTTATTCTGGAAACACCATATATTTT; CDR3aa: CASSPGTAYSGNTIYF; v_gene: TRBV5-6; d_gene: TRBD1; j_gene: TRBJ1-3; abundance: -
CDR3nt: TGTGCCAGCAGCTTAGTAACAGGGGGAAGTCAGCCCCAGCATTTT; CDR3aa: CASSLVTGGSQPQHF; v_gene: TRBV7-2; d_gene: TRBD1; j_gene: TRBJ1-5; abundance: -
CDR3nt: TGTGCCAGCAGCATACCGACAGGCCAAGAGACCCAGTACTTC; CDR3aa: CASSIPTGQETQYF; v_gene: TRBV5-4; d_gene: -; j_gene: TRBJ2-5; abundance: -
CDR3nt: TGTGCCAGCAGCCATTACAGGGGAGGCGGCTACACCTTC; CDR3aa: CASSHYRGGGYTF; v_gene: TRBV14; d_gene: TRBD1; j_gene: TRBJ1-2; abundance: -
CDR3nt: TGTGCCAGCGGCGTCCAGCGGGGGGGCTATGAGCAGTTCTTC; CDR3aa: CASGVQRGGYEQFF; v_gene: TRBV6-5; d_gene: TRBD2; j_gene: TRBJ2-1; abundance: few
CDR3nt: TGTGCCAGCAGCAATTATGGCAATCAGCCCCAGCATTTT; CDR3aa: CASSNYGNQPQHF; v_gene: TRBV7-8; d_gene: -; j_gene: TRBJ1-5; abundance: -
CDR3nt: TGTGCCAGCAGCCAACCTACTAGCGGGTGGGAGACCCAGTACTTC; CDR3aa: CASSQPTSGWETQYF; v_gene: TRBV3-1/TRBV3-2; d_gene: TRBD2; j_gene: TRBJ2-5; abundance: -
CDR3nt: TGTGCCAGCAGCCCGGGACAGGGGGATAGACTGTTTTTT; CDR3aa: CASSPGQGDRLFF; v_gene: TRBV7-6; d_gene: TRBD1; j_gene: TRBJ1-4; abundance: -
CDR3nt: TGTGCCAGCAGCGTAGGGGACTATGGTACAGATACGCAGTATTTT; CDR3aa: CASSVGDYGTDTQYF; v_gene: TRBV9; d_gene: TRBD2; j_gene: TRBJ2-3; abundance: once
CDR3nt: TGTGCCAGCAGCTTAGGAGAGGGCCACTATGGCTACACCTTC; CDR3aa: CASSLGEGHYGYTF; v_gene: TRBV7-9; d_gene: -; j_gene: TRBJ1-2; abundance: -
CDR3nt: TGCGCCAGCAGCCAGAGACAGGGGGCAAACTATGGCTACACCTTC; CDR3aa: CASSQRQGANYGYTF; v_gene: TRBV4-3; d_gene: TRBD1; j_gene: TRBJ1-2; abundance: -
CDR3nt: TGTGCCAGCAGCCCACGGGACAGGCGACCGAACACTGAAGCTTTCTTT; CDR3aa: CASSPRDRRPNTEAFF; v_gene: TRBV11-1; d_gene: TRBD1; j_gene: TRBJ1-1; abundance: -
CDR3nt: TGTGCCAGTACCCTAGGGGGCTACAATGAGCAGTTCTTC; CDR3aa: CASTLGGYNEQFF; v_gene: TRBV19; d_gene: -; j_gene: TRBJ2-1; abundance: -
CDR3nt: TGTGCCAATCGGTTGACCCGACAGGGCTTTGAAAAACTGTTTTTT; CDR3aa: CANRLTRQGFEKLFF; v_gene: TRBV7-4; d_gene: TRBD1; j_gene: TRBJ1-4; abundance: -
CDR3nt: TGTGCCAGCAGCGTAGGGGACAGGGAACTAGATACGCAGTATTTT; CDR3aa: CASSVGDRELDTQYF; v_gene: TRBV9; d_gene: TRBD1; j_gene: TRBJ2-3; abundance: -
CDR3nt: TGTGCCAGCAATGAGGGGGCTCACACTGAAGCTTTCTTT; CDR3aa: CASNEGAHTEAFF; v_gene: TRBV12-3/TRBV12-4; d_gene: TRBD1; j_gene: TRBJ1-1; abundance: -
CDR3nt: TGTGCCAGTAGTTTTCAGGTAGGAAATAGCAATCAGCCCCAGCATTTT; CDR3aa: CASSFQVGNSNQPQHF; v_gene: TRBV19; d_gene: -; j_gene: TRBJ1-5; abundance: -
CDR3nt: TGCGCCAGCAGCCACCGACAGGGGGAGGGTCATGAGCAGTTCTTC; CDR3aa: CASSHRQGEGHEQFF; v_gene: TRBV4-3; d_gene: TRBD1; j_gene: TRBJ2-1; abundance: -
CDR3nt: TGTGCCAGCAGCCAAGATGTCGACTACTCCTACGAGCAGTACTTC; CDR3aa: CASSQDVDYSYEQYF; v_gene: TRBV4-2; d_gene: -; j_gene: TRBJ2-7; abundance: -
CDR3nt: TGTGCCATCAAGCCAACAGGGGACCTCTCCTACGAGCAGTACTTC; CDR3aa: CAIKPTGDLSYEQYF; v_gene: TRBV10-3; d_gene: TRBD1; j_gene: TRBJ2-7; abundance: -
CDR3nt: TGTGCCAGCAGCCCGAGGCGAGCGGGGGGAACAGATACGCAGTATTTT; CDR3aa: CASSPRRAGGTDTQYF; v_gene: TRBV7-9; d_gene: TRBD2; j_gene: TRBJ2-3; abundance: -
CDR3nt: TGTGCCAGCAGTCGACGGGGGGAGGGTGCAGATACGCAGTATTTT; CDR3aa: CASSRRGEGADTQYF; v_gene: TRBV6-4; d_gene: TRBD2; j_gene: TRBJ2-3; abundance: -
CDR3nt: TGTGCCAGCAGTTACGGCCCAGGGGGTACACCTTCACCCCTCCACTTT; CDR3aa: CASSYGPGGTPSPLHF; v_gene: TRBV6-5; d_gene: TRBD1; j_gene: TRBJ1-6; abundance: -
CDR3nt: TGTGCCAGCAGATTGACCGGGACAGGGTTTTCCACCGGGGAGCTGTTTTTT; CDR3aa: CASRLTGTGFSTGELFF; v_gene: TRBV7-3; d_gene: TRBD1; j_gene: TRBJ2-2; abundance: -
CDR3nt: TGTGCCAGCAGCCTCCTCCTTGGGCTAGCGGGGGGCCTCCCCTACGAGCAGTACTTC; CDR3aa: CASSLLLGLAGGLPYEQYF; v_gene: TRBV7-2; d_gene: TRBD2; j_gene: TRBJ2-7; abundance: -
CDR3nt: TGCGCCAGCAGCACCAACCGGGACAGGTTGTCACCCCTCCACTTT; CDR3aa: CASSTNRDRLSPLHF; v_gene: TRBV4-3; d_gene: TRBD1; j_gene: TRBJ1-6; abundance: -
CDR3nt: TGCGCCAGCAGCTTGGAATTGACTAGCGGAGATAAGCAGTATTTT; CDR3aa: CASSLELTSGDKQYF; v_gene: TRBV5-1; d_gene: TRBD2; j_gene: TRBJ2-3; abundance: -